The 19 T cell receptor beta chains below come from one sample, sequenced in a study of T cell responses to AZD1222 COVID-19 vaccine. Using immunoSEQ multiplex PCR, the repertoire was profiled, and TCRdb retains in-frame clones only, with some absent. The sample lists 180,000 or so clones, 70% to 90% occurring once. The source was peripheral blood, collected 28 days after the second AZD1222 dose. Receptors originate from an adult who received the AZD1222 COVID-19 vaccine.

The sample holds a few counts of this clone. This chain joins TRBV5-8 and TRBJ1-3; no clear D. CDR1 and CDR2 (germline): SGHTS, YDEGEE. CDR3 length equals 12 residues. Trimming left V 3 bases short and J 4 bases short, with 5 bases between. The CDR3 nucleotides are TGTGCCAGCAGCTCAAGGGGAAACACCATATATTTT. It yields the protein CASSSRGNTIYF.

V gene TRBV7-2 combines with J gene TRBJ2-7; the D is unclear. The V gene's germline CDR1 is SGHTA and CDR2 FQGNSA. This CDR3 is built from 13 residues. V was shortened by 0 bases and J by 2 bases, with 5 bases between the two germline ends. CDR3 loop: CASSLALTYEQYF. For the CDR3, the DNA is TGTGCCAGCAGCTTAGCCCTGACCTACGAGCAGTACTTC.

The rearrangement links TRBV28 to TRBJ1-5; the D gene is possibly TRBD1 (6 bases). Trimming removed 10 bases from V and 3 bases from J, with 16 bases in between. Germline values: CDR1 MDHEN, CDR2 SYDVKM. This CDR3 contains 14 residues. CDR3 sequence reads: CAIAQDSYNQPQHF. The CDR3 region has the DNA TGTGCCATCGCCCAGGACAGTTACAATCAGCCCCAGCATTTT. Combining the CDR3 with reference TRBV28 and TRBJ1-5 gives the whole variable domain DVKVTQSSRYLVKRTGEKVFLECVQDMDHENMFWYRQDPGLGLRLIYFSYDVKMKEKGDIPEGYSVSREKKERFSLILESASTNQTSMYLCAIAQDSYNQPQHFGDGTRLSIL.

This chain joins TRBV7-8 and TRBJ2-3; 8 positions match TRBD2. Trimming took 6 bases from V and 6 from J; bases not matched to a gene: 14. The CDR3 is made up of 16 amino acids. Germline V gene data show CDR1 as SGHVS and CDR2 as FQNEAQ. The CDR3 here is CASRSLVAGIRDTQYF. The DNA for the CDR3 is TGTGCCAGCAGGTCACTAGTAGCGGGAATTAGGGATACGCAGTATTTT.

In this sample, this clone turned up a few times. This rearrangement joins TRBV5-1 to TRBJ2-7; 8 nucleotides agree with TRBD2. The J segment lost 0 bases and the V segment lost 0 bases, leaving 5 bases of the junction unmatched. The CDR3 spans 16 residues. Germline V gives CDR1 SGHRS, CDR2 YFSETQ. The DNA of the CDR3 is TGCGCCAGCAGCTTGGGAGCGGGGGACAACTCCTACGAGCAGTACTTC. It specifies CASSLGAGDNSYEQYF.

This sequence joins TRBV15 and TRBJ2-7; D unclear. CDR1 is LNHNV, CDR2 YYDKDF, per germline (reference sequence). This CDR3 has 13 amino acids. Trimming left V 0 bases short and J 5 bases short, with 8 bases between. CDR3 region: CATSRDRGNEQYF. The CDR3 DNA reads TGTGCCACCAGCAGAGATCGAGGCAACGAGCAGTACTTC. The complete variable domain, with remaining parts taken from reference TRBV15 and TRBJ2-7, reads DAMVIQNPRYQVTQFGKPVTLSCSQTLNHNVMYWYQQKSSQAPKLLFHYYDKDFNNEADTPDNFQSRRPNTSFCFLDIRSPGLGDTAMYLCATSRDRGNEQYFGPGTRLTVT.

This rearrangement joins TRBV5-1 to TRBJ2-7; maybe TRBD1 (6 bases). V lost 0 bases to trimming and J lost 0 bases, with 10 bases between them. The CDR3 is 15 residues long. Germline assignment: CDR1 SGHRS and CDR2 YFSETQ. CDR3 nucleotides: TGCGCCAGCAGCTTGGTCGGGGACAACTCCTACGAGCAGTACTTC. Its translation is CASSLVGDNSYEQYF.

This chain connects TRBV28 to TRBJ2-7; 7 bases align to TRBD2. The CDR3 runs 15 residues. The ends lost 5 bases at V and 0 bases at J; junction bases unmatched: 7. Germline V lookup: CDR1 MDHEN, CDR2 SYDVKM. The CDR3 DNA follows: TGTGCCAGCAGTCGGGCTAGCGGTCTCTCCTACGAGCAGTACTTC. It translates to CASSRASGLSYEQYF.

The V gene is TRBV24-1, the J gene TRBJ2-1; D is unclear. The CDR3 length is 16 residues. Trimming took 3 bases from V and 0 from J, leaving 11 bases between them. In germline, CDR1 is KGHDR, CDR2 SFDVKD. CDR3 nucleotides: TGTGCCACCAGTGATCCCAGACACGTCTCCTACAATGAGCAGTTCTTC. Translating gives CATSDPRHVSYNEQFF.

The chain joins TRBV3-1 (or the pseudogene TRBV3-2) to TRBJ2-7; a possible D gene is TRBD2 (6 bases). V was trimmed by 4 bases and J by 1 base, leaving 14 bases between them. The CDR3 sequence is 15 residues long. Looked up from germline, CDR1 is LGHDT and CDR2 is YNNKEL (reference sequence). The CDR3 region has the DNA TGTGCCAGCAGCCCCGGGACTGGCCCATCCTACGAGCAGTACTTC. Encoded protein: CASSPGTGPSYEQYF.

The chain couples TRBV11-3 to TRBJ2-5; TRBD2 agrees at 8 bases. Per germline, CDR1 SGHNT and CDR2 YENEEA. The CDR3 runs to 15 residues. V dropped 0 bases and J dropped 3; count of bases not matched to a gene: 3. The CDR3 loop reads CASSLDGRGEETQYF. CDR3 in DNA: TGTGCCAGCAGCTTAGACGGGAGGGGGGAAGAGACCCAGTACTTC.

J is TRBJ2-3 and V is TRBV28; unclear D gene. V was cut by 5 bases and J by 4 bases, with 10 bases left in between. Germline V gene sequence: CDR1 MDHEN, CDR2 SYDVKM. The CDR3 is 13 residues long. CDR3 loop: CASSPPAADTQYF. The CDR3, as DNA: TGTGCCAGCAGTCCCCCGGCGGCAGATACGCAGTATTTT.

V usage is TRBV6-1 and J usage is TRBJ2-7, with a tentative D call TRBD1 (6 bases). Germline values: CDR1 MNHNS, CDR2 SASEGT. Trimming stripped 1 base from V and 1 base from J, with 11 bases between. This CDR3 region has 15 residues. The CDR3 DNA follows: TGTGCCAGCAGTGAAGTGGGGCAGGGGTCCTACGAGCAGTACTTC. Its protein product is CASSEVGQGSYEQYF.

The chain couples TRBV7-9 to TRBJ2-2; TRBD2 matches 10 bases. The germline V gene encodes CDR1 SEHNR and CDR2 FQNEAQ (reference sequence). With 6 bases clipped from V and 5 bases from J, the junction kept 3 bases outside the gene matches. The CDR3 runs to 14 residues. DNA for the CDR3: TGTGCCAGCAGACAGGGACTAGCGACCGGGGAGCTGTTTTTT. Protein sequence: CASRQGLATGELFF.

V usage is TRBV27 and J usage is TRBJ2-7; 8 bases align to TRBD2. After removal of 8 bases from V and 2 bases from J, the junction contained 14 bases not matched to a gene. The CDR3 has 16 amino acids. Per the germline V gene, CDR1 is MNHEY and CDR2 is SMNVEV (reference sequence). CDR3 DNA: TGTGCCAGCCCCTACCCAGCGGGAGTTTACCCCTACGAGCAGTACTTC. The encoded protein is CASPYPAGVYPYEQYF.

The chain joins TRBV6-2 or TRBV6-3 to TRBJ1-3; a weak D match, TRBD1 (6 bases). V lost 3 bases, J lost 0 bases, and 12 bases lay in between. CDR1 MNHEY and CDR2 SVGEGT come from the germline V gene. The CDR3 is made up of 16 amino acids. The CDR3 here is CASSYPWDISGNTIYF. CDR3 bases: TGTGCCAGCAGTTATCCTTGGGACATCTCTGGAAACACCATATATTTT.

This clone was counted a single time. The V gene is TRBV28, the J gene TRBJ2-5; 9 bases fit TRBD2. Germline CDR1 and CDR2: MDHEN and SYDVKM. V trimming: 2 bases; J trimming: 5 bases; junction bases outside the gene matches: 6. The CDR3 has 15 amino acids. The chain's CDR3 is CASSLRLAGRETQYF. CDR3 coding DNA: TGTGCCAGCAGTTTACGTCTAGCGGGAAGGGAGACCCAGTACTTC.

This clone was found once. In DNA, the CDR3 is TGTGCCAGTAGTATAGGGTCTGGACAGCTTAATGAAAAACTGTTTTTT. Translation gives CASSIGSGQLNEKLFF. The V gene is TRBV19, the J gene TRBJ1-4; tentatively, D is TRBD1 (6 bases). V gave up 1 base and J gave up 4 bases, with 13 bases separating them. CDR1 LNHDA and CDR2 SQIVND come from the germline V gene (reference sequence). CDR3 size: 16 residues.

The chain uses TRBV5-1 and TRBJ1-1; 7 nucleotides align to TRBD1. V gave up 7 bases and J gave up 1 base; unmatched junction bases: 7. This CDR3 contains 14 residues. Germline lookup yields CDR1 SGHRS and CDR2 YFSETQ. CDR3 sequence (DNA): TGCGCCAGCCGCCCGGGGACAGAGAACACTGAAGCTTTCTTT. Protein: CASRPGTENTEAFF.